The 15 T cell receptor beta chains reported below all come from one sample, sequenced in a study of T-cell memory formation after mild COVID-19. TCRdb re-derived calls from the 5' RACE reads in MiXCR, one entry per CDR3 protein. The data contain about 110,000 distinct CDR3 sequences, roughly 19% of them singletons. The sample comprised PBMCs or a T cell subset sorted from them (not recorded which). The receptors shown here come from a man in his late teens or twenties who had mild COVID-19 (a few samples of this study predate the infection). Cell type and time point are not known.

The chain couples TRBV5-1 to TRBJ2-3; 8 bases agree with TRBD2. Germline CDR1 is SGHRS and CDR2 is YFSETQ. The trim removed 5 bases at V and 0 bases at J, leaving 5 bases unmatched. CDR3 length: 15 residues. The CDR3 is CASRPTSGSTDTQYF. The CDR3 DNA sequence: TGCGCCAGCAGACCAACTAGCGGTAGCACAGATACGCAGTATTTT.

The rearrangement links TRBV5-5 to TRBJ1-6, with 7 bases aligning to TRBD1. Germline CDR1 is SGHKS and CDR2 is YYEKEE (reference sequence). The CDR3 loop spans 13 amino acids. Unmatched junction bases numbered 5, after V lost 4 bases and J lost 10 bases. CDR3 amino acids: CASSVGTESPLHF. CDR3 in DNA: TGTGCCAGCAGCGTTGGGACAGAATCACCCCTCCACTTT.

This chain uses TRBV5-5 with TRBJ1-5; no definite D call. V was cut by 0 bases and J by 2 bases, with 9 bases left in between. The length of the CDR3 is 15 residues. The germline V gene has CDR1 SGHKS and CDR2 YYEKEE (reference sequence). CDR3 coding DNA: TGTGCCAGCAGCTTGGACGGGCCCCGCAATCAGCCCCAGCATTTT. Amino acids: CASSLDGPRNQPQHF.

This clonotype was counted only a few times. This sequence joins TRBV24-1 and TRBJ1-5; D gene uncertain. The CDR3 spans 15 residues. Deletions cut 3 bases from V and 5 bases from J, with 13 bases between. CDR1 is KGHDR, CDR2 SFDVKD, per germline. CDR3 in amino acids: CATSDPHAGDQPQHF. The CDR3 DNA is TGTGCCACCAGTGATCCGCACGCCGGGGATCAGCCCCAGCATTTT.

For this clonotype: The germline gene is not matched at one end of the junction; a read error may be the cause. This chain joins TRBV5-1 and TRBJ2-5, with D unresolved. Germline CDR1 SGHRS, CDR2 YFSETQ. The CDR3 spans 13 residues. CDR3 coding DNA: TGCGCCAGCGGCTTGGTTGGCCAAGAGACCCAGTACTTC. It translates to CASGLVGQETQYF.

The rearrangement uses TRBV4-3 and TRBJ2-1, with 7 bases fitting TRBD1. The CDR3 is made up of 15 amino acids. Looked up from germline, CDR1 is LGHNA and CDR2 is YSLEER. V trimming: 1 base; J trimming: 7 bases; junction bases outside the gene matches: 7. The CDR3 protein is CASSQGGRQGNEQFF. The CDR3 nucleotides read TGCGCCAGCAGCCAAGGGGGTAGACAGGGTAATGAGCAGTTCTTC.

This clonotype has more than one count but fewer than ten. The chain joins TRBV5-1 to TRBJ2-2, with D possibly matching TRBD2 (6 bases). Germline V CDR1 and CDR2: SGHRS, YFSETQ. V was shortened by 0 bases and J by 4 bases, with 25 bases between the two germline ends. The CDR3 sequence is 20 residues long. DNA for the CDR3: TGCGCCAGCAGCTTGGAGGGACGGTCGCTGGTTTGGGGAGGCACCGGGGAGCTGTTTTTT. Protein product: CASSLEGRSLVWGGTGELFF. Filled out from reference TRBV5-1 and TRBJ2-2, the complete variable domain reads KAGVTQTPRYLIKTRGQQVTLSCSPISGHRSVSWYQQTPGQGLQFLFEYFSETQRNKGNFPGRFSGRQFSNSRSEMNVSTLELGDSALYLCASSLEGRSLVWGGTGELFFGEGSRLTVL.

This clonotype was seen a handful of times. The chain recombines TRBV4-1 with TRBJ2-5; D is possibly TRBD2 (6 bases). The CDR3 has 16 amino acids. Germline CDR1 and CDR2: MGHRA and YSYEKL. Trimming cost V 3 bases and J 6 bases, with 20 bases left between them. This CDR3 is CASSHPGRRDGKTQYF. CDR3 nucleotides: TGCGCCAGCAGCCACCCGGGACGGCGGGACGGGAAGACCCAGTACTTC.

The J gene is TRBJ1-5, the V gene TRBV18; TRBD1 might be the D (5 bases). The germline V and J ends were trimmed by 2 bases and 5 bases, with 7 bases remaining between them. CDR3 length: 13 residues. Germline lookup yields CDR1 KGHSH and CDR2 LQKENI. DNA of the CDR3: TGTGCCAGCTCACCAGTGGGGGATCAGCCCCAGCATTTT. It is translated as CASSPVGDQPQHF.

This clonotype was picked up a small number of times. J is TRBJ2-1 and V is TRBV7-8; possibly TRBD1 for D (6 bases). CDR1 and CDR2 (germline): SGHVS, FQNEAQ. V lost 5 bases and J 12 bases, leaving 14 bases between the germline ends. CDR3 length equals 12 residues. The CDR3 is CASSPPGAGQFF. The DNA of the CDR3 is TGTGCCAGCAGCCCCCCAGGGGCTGGGCAGTTCTTC.

The V call is TRBV12-3 or TRBV12-4, the J call TRBJ2-2, with 8 bases fitting TRBD1. The J segment lost 5 bases and the V segment lost 2 bases, leaving 13 bases of the junction unmatched. The CDR3 runs 18 residues. CDR3 in DNA: TGTGCCAGCAGTTTAACGGTCCCAGGACAGGGTGAAACCGGGGAGCTGTTTTTT. Translating gives CASSLTVPGQGETGELFF.

This clonotype appeared many times. The rearrangement uses TRBV14 and TRBJ2-1; D unresolved. The CDR3 extends over 15 amino acids. Looked up from germline, CDR1 is SGHDN and CDR2 is FVKESK. V was cut by 2 bases and J by 1 base, with 9 bases left in between. The CDR3, as DNA: TGTGCCAGCAGCCAACTCTCCATATCCTACAATGAGCAGTTCTTC. Protein sequence: CASSQLSISYNEQFF.

The J gene is TRBJ1-2, the V gene TRBV5-1; 8 bases fit TRBD1. The CDR3 runs 13 residues. The V and J ends lost 7 bases and 3 bases, in that order; junction bases with no gene match: 5. CDR1 SGHRS and CDR2 YFSETQ come from the germline V gene. The CDR3 DNA is TGCGCCAGCTCGCAGGGGGCCGACTATGGCTACACCTTC. Translation: CASSQGADYGYTF.

The rearrangement uses TRBV5-1 and TRBJ1-2, with a weak D call TRBD1 (6 bases). Trimming cost V 0 bases and J 2 bases, with 11 bases left between them. From germline, CDR1 is SGHRS and CDR2 YFSETQ. There are 15 residues in the CDR3. The CDR3 sequence is CASSLGAGANYGYTF. The CDR3 nucleotides read TGCGCCAGCAGCTTGGGAGCGGGGGCAAACTATGGCTACACCTTC.

The chain uses TRBV7-9 and TRBJ2-2; the match to TRBD1 covers 8 bases. The length of the CDR3 is 17 residues. V dropped 5 bases and J dropped 1; count of bases not matched to a gene: 9. Germline assignment: CDR1 SEHNR and CDR2 FQNEAQ (reference sequence). The CDR3 sequence: CASSRRTGYGNTGELFF. DNA of the CDR3: TGTGCCAGCAGCCGACGGACAGGGTACGGGAACACCGGGGAGCTGTTTTTT.